This T cell receptor beta chain was sequenced in a study of blood T cell repertoires in COVID-19. Profiling relied on immunoSEQ multiplex PCR, and the TCRdb table lists in-frame clones only, not all of them. Altogether approximately 390,000 clones are present, more than 70% being singletons, with the ten largest covering approximately 2.5%. Sequencing was carried out using peripheral blood. This clonotype originated in a woman between 55 and 75 years old with COVID-19, enrolled during active disease.

The CDR3 sequence is CAWKAGQGPMWSNQPQHF. The CDR3 DNA is TGTGCCTGGAAGGCGGGACAGGGCCCTATGTGGAGCAATCAGCCCCAGCATTTT. This sequence joins TRBV30 and TRBJ1-5, with 9 bases aligning to TRBD1. V lost 4 bases, J lost 1 base, and 14 bases stayed unmatched. The CDR3 has 18 amino acids. Germline-derived CDR1 and CDR2 are GTSNPN and SVGIG (reference sequence).